Presented here are 23 T cell receptor beta chains from one specimen sequenced in a study of T cell responses to AZD1222 COVID-19 vaccine. Clones were read by immunoSEQ multiplex PCR, and TCRdb kept only the in-frame ones, dropping some. Of roughly 100,000 clones in the sample, over 75% were seen once. The material sequenced was peripheral blood, taken on day 0 of AZD1222 vaccination. The source of these receptors is an adult in good health.

This clone showed up just a few times. This chain connects TRBV5-1 to TRBJ1-2, with D perhaps TRBD1 (6 bases). V lost 4 bases and J lost 6, with 10 bases in between. Germline assignment: CDR1 SGHRS and CDR2 YFSETQ. The CDR3 runs 12 residues. CDR3 protein: CASSEDSDGYTF. Here the CDR3 DNA reads TGCGCCAGCAGCGAGGACAGCGATGGCTACACCTTC.

The chain employs TRBV15 and TRBJ1-3; D uncertain. The CDR3 sequence is 12 residues long. Trimming shortened V by 3 bases and J by 3 bases, and 3 bases separated the two germline ends. CDR1 and CDR2 from the germline V gene are LNHNV and YYDKDF (reference sequence). For the CDR3, the DNA is TGTGCCACCAGCAGGAGTGGAAACACCATATATTTT. The encoded protein is CATSRSGNTIYF.

The chain recombines TRBV19 with TRBJ2-3; D is possibly TRBD2 (6 bases). The CDR3 loop spans 18 amino acids. CDR1 and CDR2 (germline): LNHDA, SQIVND (reference sequence). The V end lost 3 bases, the J end lost 2 bases, and 21 bases lay between the germline ends. Here the CDR3 DNA reads TGTGCCAGTAGTATTGGGGCTAGCGCCCCCATTTACACAGATACGCAGTATTTT. Its protein is CASSIGASAPIYTDTQYF.

CDR3 sequence: CASSLGRYGYTF. DNA for the CDR3: TGCGCCAGCAGCCTAGGACGGTATGGCTACACCTTC. This chain joins TRBV5-1 and TRBJ1-2; D gene ambiguous. Trimming took 4 bases from V and 5 from J, leaving 9 bases between them. This CDR3 contains 12 residues. CDR1 is SGHRS, CDR2 YFSETQ, per germline.

The genes are TRBV7-6 and TRBJ2-2; 11 bases match TRBD2. V trimming: 2 bases; J trimming: 6 bases; junction bases outside the gene matches: 2. Germline values: CDR1 SGHVS, CDR2 FNYEAQ. This CDR3 spans 15 amino acids. CDR3 loop: CASSLLAGGSGELFF. CDR3 coding DNA: TGTGCCAGCAGCTTACTAGCGGGGGGTTCCGGGGAGCTGTTTTTT.

The CDR3 DNA sequence: TGTGCCAGCAGCTTCAGGCAGGGGTTAAACGAGCAGTACTTC. Translated: CASSFRQGLNEQYF. The rearrangement joins TRBV7-8 to TRBJ2-7; D is perhaps TRBD1 (6 bases). Germline V gives CDR1 SGHVS, CDR2 FQNEAQ. V dropped 3 bases and J dropped 5 bases, with 14 bases sitting between them. This CDR3 region has 14 residues.

The J gene is TRBJ2-2, the V gene TRBV18; D not resolved. Germline values: CDR1 KGHSH, CDR2 LQKENI. Trimming shortened V by 2 bases and J by 6 bases, and 16 bases separated the two germline ends. The CDR3 has 16 residues. The CDR3 DNA reads as TGTGCCAGCTCACCAAGTCTGACCGGTGGGGCCGGGGAGCTGTTTTTT. This codes for CASSPSLTGGAGELFF.

V is TRBV7-9 and J is TRBJ1-4, with D tentatively TRBD1 (6 bases). The CDR3 is made up of 15 amino acids. The germline V gene has CDR1 SEHNR and CDR2 FQNEAQ (reference sequence). Trimming left V 5 bases short and J 3 bases short, with 13 bases between. This CDR3 is CASSILGGSNEKLFF. Here the CDR3 DNA reads TGTGCCAGCAGCATTTTAGGGGGGTCTAATGAAAAACTGTTTTTT.

The CDR3 DNA follows: TGTGCCAGCAGCCATAGCGGGACAACCGGGGAGCTGTTTTTT. The encoded protein is CASSHSGTTGELFF. The rearrangement joins TRBV16 to TRBJ2-2; TRBD2 matches 8 bases. Per the germline V gene, CDR1 is KGHSY and CDR2 is FQNENV. The J segment lost 5 bases and the V segment lost 3 bases, leaving 2 bases of the junction unmatched. The length of the CDR3 is 14 residues. Combining the CDR3 with reference TRBV16 and TRBJ2-2 gives the whole variable domain GEEVAQTPKHLVRGEGQKAKLYCAPIKGHSYVFWYQQVLKNEFKFLISFQNENVFDETGMPKERFSAKCLPNSPCSLEIQATKLEDSAVYFCASSHSGTTGELFFGEGSRLTVL.

The chain recombines TRBV18 with TRBJ1-2, with TRBD1 identical over 9 bases. The junction had 3 bases not matched to a gene; V was cut back by 5 bases and J by 2 bases. Per germline, CDR1 KGHSH and CDR2 LQKENI. The CDR3 runs 14 residues. CDR3 protein: CASSSGTGNYGYTF. Written as DNA, the CDR3 is TGTGCCAGCTCATCGGGGACAGGGAACTATGGCTACACCTTC.

J is TRBJ2-5 and V is TRBV6-5; D is perhaps TRBD1 (5 bases). The length of the CDR3 is 15 residues. V shed 2 bases and J shed 5 bases, with 15 bases lying between them. The germline V gene encodes CDR1 MNHEY and CDR2 SVGAGI. The CDR3 nucleotides read TGTGCCAGCAGTTACGATCACAGGTTAGGGGAGACCCAGTACTTC. Its protein product is CASSYDHRLGETQYF.

J is TRBJ1-5 and V is TRBV4-1; the D is unclear. V was shortened by 0 bases and J by 1 base, with 7 bases between the two germline ends. The CDR3 sequence is 15 residues long. Germline V CDR1 and CDR2: MGHRA, YSYEKL. The CDR3 DNA reads TGCGCCAGCAGCCAAGAAAGGTGGAGCAATCAGCCCCAGCATTTT. Its protein is CASSQERWSNQPQHF.

The rearrangement joins TRBV27 to TRBJ2-7; D possibly corresponds to TRBD1 (6 bases). Deletions cut 3 bases from V and 3 bases from J, with 15 bases between. This CDR3 has 15 amino acids. The V gene's germline CDR1 is MNHEY and CDR2 SMNVEV (reference sequence). CDR3 DNA sequence: TGTGCCAGCAGTTTCCAGCCGGCAGGGGACTACGAGCAGTACTTC. Translation gives CASSFQPAGDYEQYF.

The rearrangement links TRBV5-1 to TRBJ1-6; D might be TRBD1 (6 bases). The CDR3 has 17 residues. V was clipped by 0 bases and J by 6 bases, with 16 bases between them. Germline CDR1 is SGHRS and CDR2 is YFSETQ. This CDR3 is CASSLAGRGALNSPLHF. The CDR3 coding sequence is TGCGCCAGCAGCTTGGCCGGTAGGGGGGCGCTTAATTCACCCCTCCACTTT.

The V gene is TRBV28, the J gene TRBJ1-5; no clear D gene. The CDR3 loop spans 16 amino acids. The V end was cut by 3 bases, the J end by 0 bases, with 12 bases between. Germline loops: CDR1 MDHEN, CDR2 SYDVKM. CDR3 amino acids: CASSLWTGYSNQPQHF. CDR3 DNA sequence: TGTGCCAGCAGTTTGTGGACGGGGTATAGCAATCAGCCCCAGCATTTT.

J is TRBJ2-7 and V is TRBV25-1, with TRBD1 matching 8 bases. Losses at the gene ends were 5 bases for V and 0 bases for J; bases not matched to a gene: 6. Germline V gene data show CDR1 as MGHDK and CDR2 as SYGVNS. The CDR3 covers 15 residues. CDR3 bases: TGTGCCAGCAGTCCCCGGGACAGGCGCTCCTACGAGCAGTACTTC. Encoded protein: CASSPRDRRSYEQYF.

About this clone itself: Germline and junction disagree at one end, which may indicate a read error. The chain couples TRBV7-7 to TRBJ2-5; the D gene is possibly TRBD2 (7 bases). The CDR3 covers 15 residues. CDR1 is SSHAT and CDR2 is FNYEAQ in the germline V gene (reference sequence). The CDR3 spells CASSFGGTTGETQYF. CDR3 bases: TGTGCTAGCAGCTTCGGGGGGACGACAGGAGAGACCCAGTACTTC.

V is TRBV9 and J is TRBJ1-6, with 7 positions matching TRBD1. Germline CDR1 reads SGDLS; CDR2 reads YYNGEE. The CDR3 consists of 15 residues. J lost 6 bases, V lost 2 bases, and 5 bases had no gene match. CDR3 nucleotides: TGTGCCAGCAGCGTTGGGGGACAGCTTAATTCACCCCTCCACTTT. Its translation is CASSVGGQLNSPLHF.

J is TRBJ1-2 and V is TRBV13, with D possibly being TRBD1 (5 bases). The CDR3 is 15 residues long. V was shortened by 0 bases and J by 4 bases, with 12 bases between the two germline ends. Germline V lookup: CDR1 PRHDT, CDR2 FYEKMQ (reference sequence). The CDR3 DNA reads TGTGCCAGCAGCTTAGGGGGACCGATCGCCTATGGCTACACCTTC. This codes for CASSLGGPIAYGYTF.

CDR3 nucleotide sequence: TGCAGCGTAACTACGGGACTCAACTATGGCTACACCTTC. This codes for CSVTTGLNYGYTF. The chain is built from TRBV29-1 and TRBJ1-2, with D perhaps matching TRBD1 (5 bases). Germline CDR1 is SQVTM and CDR2 is ANQGSEA. The CDR3 is 13 amino acids. V lost 6 bases to trimming and J lost 2 bases, with 13 bases between them. Using reference TRBV29-1 and TRBJ1-2 for the parts outside the CDR3, the full variable domain is SAVISQKPSRDICQRGTSLTIQCQVDSQVTMMFWYRQQPGQSLTLIATANQGSEATYESGFVIDKFPISRPNLTFSTLTVSNMSPEDSSIYLCSVTTGLNYGYTFGSGTRLTVV.

The chain employs TRBV28 and TRBJ1-2; no clear D gene. The CDR3 has 14 residues. Germline V CDR1 and CDR2: MDHEN, SYDVKM. The V and J ends lost 2 bases and 2 bases respectively, with 9 bases between them. In nucleotides, the CDR3 is TGTGCCAGCAGTTTAAGGGTTCTGAACTATGGCTACACCTTC. Protein: CASSLRVLNYGYTF.

The rearrangement links TRBV28 to TRBJ2-7; 8 bases map to TRBD1. The J segment lost 3 bases and the V segment lost 6 bases, leaving 19 bases of the junction unmatched. The CDR3 has 18 amino acids. Germline CDR1 reads MDHEN; CDR2 reads SYDVKM. The DNA for the CDR3 is TGTGCCAGCAGGTCGCCCACCCTCCAGGGGGCTTTCGTCTACGAGCAGTACTTC. It yields the protein CASRSPTLQGAFVYEQYF.

The CDR3 spells CASSLEGNLYNEQFF. The CDR3 nucleotides read TGCGCCAGCAGCTTGGAGGGCAATCTCTACAATGAGCAGTTCTTC. The chain carries TRBV5-1 and TRBJ2-1; D unclear. The CDR3 has 15 residues. The V gene lost 0 bases and the J gene lost 3 bases, with 10 bases spanning the gap. Germline values: CDR1 SGHRS, CDR2 YFSETQ. Full variable domain (outside the CDR3, taken from reference TRBV5-1 and TRBJ2-1): KAGVTQTPRYLIKTRGQQVTLSCSPISGHRSVSWYQQTPGQGLQFLFEYFSETQRNKGNFPGRFSGRQFSNSRSEMNVSTLELGDSALYLCASSLEGNLYNEQFFGPGTRLTVL.